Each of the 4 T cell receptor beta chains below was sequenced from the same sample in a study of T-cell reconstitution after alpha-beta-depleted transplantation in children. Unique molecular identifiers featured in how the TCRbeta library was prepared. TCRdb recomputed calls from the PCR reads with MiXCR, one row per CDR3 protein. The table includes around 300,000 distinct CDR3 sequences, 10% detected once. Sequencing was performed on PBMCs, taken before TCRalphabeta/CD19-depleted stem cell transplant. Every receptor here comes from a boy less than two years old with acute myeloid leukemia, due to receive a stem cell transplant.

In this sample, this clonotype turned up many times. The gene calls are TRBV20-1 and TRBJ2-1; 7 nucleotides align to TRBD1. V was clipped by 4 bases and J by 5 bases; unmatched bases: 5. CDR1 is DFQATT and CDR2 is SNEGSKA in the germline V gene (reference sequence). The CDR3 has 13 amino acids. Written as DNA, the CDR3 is TGCAGTGCTACCGACAGGGCCGACAATGAGCAGTTCTTC. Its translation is CSATDRADNEQFF.

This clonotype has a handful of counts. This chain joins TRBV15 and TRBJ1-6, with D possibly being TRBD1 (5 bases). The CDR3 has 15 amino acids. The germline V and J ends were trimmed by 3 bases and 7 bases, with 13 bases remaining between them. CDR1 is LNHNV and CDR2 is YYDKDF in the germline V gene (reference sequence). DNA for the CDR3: TGTGCCACCAGCAGCCGGGACGGGGGAAATTCACCCCTCCACTTT. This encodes CATSSRDGGNSPLHF.

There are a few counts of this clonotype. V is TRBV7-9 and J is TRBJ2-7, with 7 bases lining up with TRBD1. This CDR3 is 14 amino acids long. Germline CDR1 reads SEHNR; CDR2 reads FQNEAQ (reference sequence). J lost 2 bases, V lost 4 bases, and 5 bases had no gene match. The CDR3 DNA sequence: TGTGCCAGCAGCTCTGTGGACAGGCCCTACGAGCAGTACTTC. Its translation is CASSSVDRPYEQYF.

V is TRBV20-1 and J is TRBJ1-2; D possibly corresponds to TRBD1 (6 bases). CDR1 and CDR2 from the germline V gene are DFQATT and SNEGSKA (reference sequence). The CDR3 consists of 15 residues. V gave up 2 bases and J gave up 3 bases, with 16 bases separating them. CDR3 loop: CSARPNRDVDYGYTF. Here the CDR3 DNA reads TGCAGTGCTAGACCGAACAGGGATGTGGACTATGGCTACACCTTC.